This note documents a single TCR beta chain sequence. The antigen remains undetermined. Germline CDR1 SGHNT, CDR2 YYREEE (reference sequence). The CDR3 runs to 14 residues. The V end was cut by 4 bases, the J end by 3 bases, with 13 bases between. Clones were read by immunoSEQ multiplex PCR, and TCRdb kept only the in-frame ones, dropping some. Of around 100,000 clones in the sample, just under 90% were seen once. The sample originates from a study of T cell responses to AZD1222 COVID-19 vaccine. Study-wide results and caveats: Only five or six AZD1222 recipients were seropositive at baseline. Of spike-specific TCRs, nearly half reportedly target regions left unmutated in variants. Sampling that yielded the repertoires occurred only after the peak T cell response. Donors were largely white British and mainly female; clonal diversity was possibly underestimated.

The chain uses TRBV5-4 and TRBJ1-2, with D hard to call. Source: peripheral blood, taken on day 0 of AZD1222 vaccination. The receptor's source is an adult in good health. CDR3 amino acids: CASSPGGTHYGYTF. The CDR3 DNA reads TGTGCCAGCAGCCCTGGTGGCACCCACTATGGCTACACCTTC. The full variable domain, with the rest looked up from reference TRBV5-4 and TRBJ1-2, is ETGVTQSPTHLIKTRGQQVTLRCSSQSGHNTVSWYQQALGQGPQFIFQYYREEENGRGNFPPRFSGLQFPNYSSELNVNALELDDSALYLCASSPGGTHYGYTFGSGTRLTVV.